What follows are 15 T cell receptor beta chains derived from one specimen sequenced in a study of T cell responses to AZD1222 COVID-19 vaccine. Only in-frame clones appear in the TCRdb table, and some are missing; sequencing was by immunoSEQ multiplex PCR. The repertoire consists of about 120,000 clones, with approximately 92% occurring once and the leading ten covering approximately 3.4%. The sample was peripheral blood, taken on day 0 of AZD1222 vaccination. The receptor set was obtained from an adult in good health.

This clone occurred a few times. This is likely a read error, given that the CDR3 carries no conserved phenylalanine or tryptophan at its end. The limits of the CDR3 on the DNA are not certain, so only TCRdb's listed CDR3 is given. This rearrangement joins TRBV20-1 to TRBJ1-2. The CDR3 has 11 residues if both end residues are counted. The germline CDR1 and CDR2 sequences are DFQATT and SNEGSKA (reference sequence). CDR3 residues: CSARDVAGTDL.

The chain couples TRBV12-5 to TRBJ2-2, with no clear D. Trimming pared 0 bases from V and 7 bases from J, leaving 6 bases between. Germline-derived CDR1 and CDR2 are LGHNT and FRNRAP. This CDR3 has 13 residues. The CDR3 DNA follows: TGTGCTAGTGGTTTGGTACCCGGCGGGGAGCTGTTTTTT. It is translated as CASGLVPGGELFF.

The chain couples TRBV14 to TRBJ1-6, with D tentatively TRBD1 (6 bases). The CDR3 is 18 amino acids. V lost 0 bases, J lost 5 bases, and 17 bases lay in between. The germline gives CDR1 SGHDN, CDR2 FVKESK. CDR3 coding DNA: TGTGCCAGCAGCCAAGAAGGCCGAGACAGGTTCCATAATTCACCCCTCCACTTT. Translating it yields CASSQEGRDRFHNSPLHF.

The genes are TRBV18 and TRBJ2-1; 11 bases agree with TRBD2. The V gene end was trimmed by 3 bases and the J gene end by 7 bases; junction bases not matched to a gene: 8. There are 16 residues in the CDR3. The germline V gene has CDR1 KGHSH and CDR2 LQKENI. DNA of the CDR3: TGTGCCAGCTCACCTCCCACTAGCGGGAGCTGGAATGAGCAGTTCTTC. Translated, it gives CASSPPTSGSWNEQFF.

This chain uses TRBV4-3 with TRBJ2-7; tentatively, D is TRBD1 (6 bases). CDR1 is LGHNA and CDR2 is YSLEER in the germline V gene. V lost 0 bases, J lost 3 bases, and 15 bases lay in between. The CDR3 covers 16 residues. This CDR3 is CASSQDRSGALYEQYF. In DNA, the CDR3 is TGCGCCAGCAGCCAAGATCGGTCAGGGGCCCTCTACGAGCAGTACTTC.

The chain has TRBV5-1 and TRBJ2-1; D is tentatively TRBD1 or TRBD2 (5 bases each). This CDR3 has 14 residues. V was pared by 3 bases and J by 4 bases, with 11 bases between. Germline values: CDR1 SGHRS, CDR2 YFSETQ. CDR3 region: CASSSTGTYNEQFF. As DNA, the CDR3 is TGCGCCAGCAGCTCAACCGGGACGTACAATGAGCAGTTCTTC.

The chain links TRBV6-5 to TRBJ1-2; 8 bases are shared with TRBD1. J lost 6 bases, V lost 1 base, and 4 bases had no gene match. The CDR3 extends over 14 amino acids. Germline lookup yields CDR1 MNHEY and CDR2 SVGAGI. CDR3: CASSYFGQGNGYTF. The DNA of the CDR3 is TGTGCCAGCAGTTACTTTGGACAGGGAAATGGCTACACCTTC.

The rearrangement uses TRBV18 and TRBJ1-4, with D perhaps TRBD1 (5 bases). Per germline, CDR1 KGHSH and CDR2 LQKENI. The V gene lost 1 base and the J gene lost 8 bases, with 14 bases spanning the gap. This CDR3 contains 15 residues. Written as DNA, the CDR3 is TGTGCCAGCTCACCACGCGACCGGGGCCCGGAAAAACTGTTTTTT. This translates into CASSPRDRGPEKLFF. Together with reference TRBV18 and TRBJ1-4, the CDR3 gives the full variable domain: NAGVMQNPRHLVRRRGQEARLRCSPMKGHSHVYWYRQLPEEGLKFMVYLQKENIIDESGMPKERFSAEFPKEGPSILRIQQVVRGDSAAYFCASSPRDRGPEKLFFGSGTQLSVL.

This chain connects TRBV13 to TRBJ1-2; 9 positions match TRBD1. The CDR3 runs to 13 residues. The V segment lost 5 bases and the J segment 8 bases; nucleotides outside the gene matches: 6. CDR1 is PRHDT, CDR2 FYEKMQ, per germline (reference sequence). CDR3 sequence reads: CASSQQGAWGYTF. The DNA of the CDR3 is TGTGCCAGCAGCCAACAGGGGGCATGGGGCTACACCTTC.

This CDR3 is CASSLGGSRADTQYF. The CDR3 nucleotides read TGTGCCAGCAGTTTGGGCGGGAGTAGGGCAGATACGCAGTATTTT. The chain carries TRBV28 and TRBJ2-3; 7 bases line up with TRBD2. The V and J ends lost 3 bases and 4 bases, in that order; junction bases with no gene match: 7. The CDR3 length is 15 residues. Germline assignment: CDR1 MDHEN and CDR2 SYDVKM.

The CDR3 protein is CATGDTGAEAFF. In nucleotides, the CDR3 is TGTGCCACCGGCGATACGGGAGCTGAAGCTTTCTTT. The rearrangement joins TRBV7-2 to TRBJ1-1, with D uncertain. This CDR3 is 12 amino acids long. The V gene's germline CDR1 is SGHTA and CDR2 FQGNSA. V lost 10 bases and J lost 6, with 15 bases in between.

This clone appeared a single time. The V call is TRBV19, the J call TRBJ2-3, with 10 bases matching TRBD1. Losses at the gene ends were 8 bases for V and 2 bases for J; bases not matched to a gene: 1. Germline loops: CDR1 LNHDA, CDR2 SQIVND (reference sequence). The CDR3 extends over 13 amino acids. The CDR3 nucleotides read TGTGCCAGTGGGACAGGGGACACAGATACGCAGTATTTT. This translates into CASGTGDTDTQYF.

This sequence joins TRBV2 and TRBJ2-7; D remains ambiguous. CDR3 size: 12 residues. In germline, CDR1 is SNHLY, CDR2 FYNNEI. Trimming shortened V by 4 bases and J by 7 bases, and 11 bases separated the two germline ends. In DNA form, the CDR3 reads TGTGCCAGCAGTGGGACCATTCGGGAGCAGTACTTC. Translating it yields CASSGTIREQYF.

The chain uses TRBV28 and TRBJ1-4, with TRBD1 matching over 7 bases. This CDR3 comprises 15 residues. J was trimmed by 8 bases and V by 7 bases; bases with no gene match: 13. CDR1 is MDHEN and CDR2 is SYDVKM in the germline V gene. Here the CDR3 reads CASTLGGALGEKLFF. The CDR3 nucleotides are TGTGCCAGCACCCTAGGGGGCGCTTTAGGCGAAAAACTGTTTTTT. Filled out from reference TRBV28 and TRBJ1-4, the complete variable domain reads DVKVTQSSRYLVKRTGEKVFLECVQDMDHENMFWYRQDPGLGLRLIYFSYDVKMKEKGDIPEGYSVSREKKERFSLILESASTNQTSMYLCASTLGGALGEKLFFGSGTQLSVL.

The chain has TRBV10-3 and TRBJ1-2; 7 nucleotides line up with TRBD1. Trimming took 0 bases from V and 4 from J; bases not matched to a gene: 2. The V gene's germline CDR1 is ENHRY and CDR2 SYGVKD. The CDR3 spans 14 residues. This CDR3 reads CAISESTGIYGYTF. DNA of the CDR3: TGTGCCATCAGTGAGTCGACAGGGATCTATGGCTACACCTTC.